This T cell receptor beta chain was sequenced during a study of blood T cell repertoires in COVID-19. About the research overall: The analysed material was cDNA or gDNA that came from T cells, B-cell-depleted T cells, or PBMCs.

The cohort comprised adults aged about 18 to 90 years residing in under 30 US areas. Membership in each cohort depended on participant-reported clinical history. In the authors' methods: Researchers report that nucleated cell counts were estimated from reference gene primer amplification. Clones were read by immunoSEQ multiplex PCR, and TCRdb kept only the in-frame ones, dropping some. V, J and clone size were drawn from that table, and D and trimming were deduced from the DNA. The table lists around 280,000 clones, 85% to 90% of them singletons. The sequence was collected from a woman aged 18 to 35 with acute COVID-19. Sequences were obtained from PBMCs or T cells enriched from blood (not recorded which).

The CDR3 sequence: CASSLTNTEAFF. In DNA, the CDR3 is TGCGCCAGCAGCCTTACTAACACTGAAGCTTTCTTT. The genes are TRBV5-1 and TRBJ1-1; D is unclear. CDR3 length equals 12 residues. V lost 4 bases, J lost 2 bases, and 6 bases lay in between. Per germline, CDR1 SGHRS and CDR2 YFSETQ.